A single sample is the source of the 4 T cell receptor beta chains below, sequenced in a study of control samples from healthy donors and cancer patients. The table came from immunoSEQ multiplex PCR; TCRdb's copy has only in-frame clones and leaves some out. Here the sample spans tens of thousands of clones, 70% to 85% being singletons. The sequencing input was PBMCs. The source of these receptors is a man aged 65 to 79 with lung cancer.

This clone was observed once. The CDR3 DNA follows: TGTGCCAGCAGGCCGGGATCCTACAATGAGCAGTTCTTC. The encoded protein is CASRPGSYNEQFF. The chain uses TRBV7-2 and TRBJ2-1, with D possibly being TRBD2 (5 bases). CDR3 length: 13 residues. CDR1 and CDR2 from the germline V gene are SGHTA and FQGNSA. The germline V and J ends were trimmed by 6 bases and 1 base, with 7 bases remaining between them.

The V and J genes are TRBV12-3 or TRBV12-4 and TRBJ1-4; 8 bases map to TRBD1. The CDR3 spans 13 residues. J gave up 13 bases and V 3 bases, and 7 bases lay outside the gene matches. CDR3 coding DNA: TGTGCCAGCAGTTTCATTTACAGGGGGACACTGTTTTTT. It specifies CASSFIYRGTLFF.

This clone was detected only a few times. V gene TRBV27 combines with J gene TRBJ2-7; 9 bases match TRBD1. V dropped 5 bases and J dropped 3; count of bases not matched to a gene: 17. The CDR3 loop spans 18 amino acids. In germline, CDR1 is MNHEY, CDR2 SMNVEV (reference sequence). The chain's CDR3 is CASSPHRRIGTGNYEQYF. The CDR3 DNA sequence: TGTGCCAGCAGTCCCCATCGCCGGATTGGGACAGGGAACTACGAGCAGTACTTC.

V is TRBV7-9 and J is TRBJ1-2, with a weak D call TRBD1 (6 bases). V lost 5 bases to trimming and J lost 8 bases, with 15 bases between them. Germline V gene lookup returns CDR1 SEHNR and CDR2 FQNEAQ (reference sequence). This CDR3 region has 13 residues. The CDR3 DNA reads TGTGCCAGCAGCCCCCTGGGGGGGGCCGGCTACACCTTC. This translates into CASSPLGGAGYTF.